The rows below give T cell receptor beta chains drawn from one sample of a study of cytomegalovirus exposure and HLA in healthy donors. The protocol was immunoSEQ multiplex PCR, while the TCRdb copy is restricted to in-frame clones and leaves out a portion. Among around 190,000 clones, around nine tenths were seen once, and the ten largest hold roughly 7%. Sequencing was carried out using PBMCs. These receptors all stem from a man aged 25 to 40 in good health and CMV-seropositive. The CDR3 runs from the conserved cysteine through the conserved F or W. The D gene is left open where the match is weak. Size is omitted from some rows. Given values are once, few, many or a class for expanded clones.

V	D	size	J	CDR3	DNA
TRBV7-3	NA	many	TRBJ2-2	CASSAPASGELFF	TGTGCCAGCAGCGCGCCAGCGTCCGGGGAGCTGTTTTTT
TRBV5-8	NA	once	TRBJ1-4	CASSLEGSWGEKLFF	TGTGCCAGCAGCTTGGAAGGGTCCTGGGGTGAAAAACTGTTTTTT
TRBV4-3	NA	NA	TRBJ2-7	CASSLQHRDPRDEQYF	TGCGCCAGCAGCCTGCAACACCGGGACCCCCGGGACGAGCAGTACTTC
TRBV10-2	TRBD1	once	TRBJ1-1	CASGQGAGAEAFF	TGCGCCAGCGGACAGGGGGCTGGCGCTGAAGCTTTCTTT
TRBV5-1	NA	NA	TRBJ1-1	CASSFDTGRTEAFF	TGCGCCAGCAGCTTCGATACAGGGCGCACTGAAGCTTTCTTT
TRBV5-4	NA	NA	TRBJ1-2	CASSLAGSVDYGYTF	TGTGCCAGCAGCTTGGCCGGGTCAGTGGACTATGGCTACACCTTC
TRBV28	NA	NA	TRBJ1-1	CASSFRSERPEAFF	TGTGCCAGCAGTTTTAGATCAGAACGGCCTGAAGCTTTCTTT
TRBV27	NA	NA	TRBJ1-5	CASSPQGYNQPQHF	TGTGCCAGCAGCCCCCAGGGTTACAATCAGCCCCAGCATTTT
TRBV18	TRBD1	NA	TRBJ2-5	CASSVGQDGETQYF	TGTGCCAGCTCCGTGGGACAGGATGGCGAGACCCAGTACTTC
TRBV7-2	NA	NA	TRBJ2-1	CASSLGHLNEQFF	TGTGCCAGCAGCCTAGGACACCTCAATGAGCAGTTCTTC
TRBV7-6	TRBD1	NA	TRBJ1-2	CASSHRSGQGPYGYTF	TGTGCCAGCAGCCACAGATCCGGACAGGGACCCTATGGCTACACCTTC
TRBV28	NA	few	TRBJ1-2	CASGDGLTVYTF	TGTGCCAGCGGGGACGGCCTGACGGTGTACACCTTC
TRBV9	TRBD1	NA	TRBJ2-7	CASSVAATGGSYEQYF	TGTGCCAGCAGCGTAGCTGCGACAGGGGGTAGCTACGAGCAGTACTTC
TRBV2	TRBD1	NA	TRBJ2-3	CASSEWGQDMPTDTQYF	TGTGCCAGCAGTGAGTGGGGACAGGATATGCCCACAGATACGCAGTATTTT
TRBV4-3	NA	NA	TRBJ1-5	CASSQANTSPGNQPQHF	TGCGCCAGCAGCCAAGCTAACACGTCCCCAGGCAATCAGCCCCAGCATTTT
TRBV10-3	NA	NA	TRBJ2-7	CAISARSYEQYF	TGTGCCATCAGTGCCCGCTCCTACGAGCAGTACTTC
TRBV7-3	TRBD2	NA	TRBJ2-7	CASSLGSGGSYEQYF	TGTGCCAGCAGCTTAGGTAGCGGGGGATCCTACGAGCAGTACTTC
TRBV7-9	TRBD2	NA	TRBJ2-5	CASSGWTSGGEQETQYF	TGTGCCAGCAGCGGATGGACTAGCGGGGGGGAACAAGAGACCCAGTACTTC
TRBV10-3	TRBD2	NA	TRBJ2-7	CAISETSGIDEQYF	TGTGCCATCAGTGAAACTAGCGGGATTGACGAGCAGTACTTC
TRBV9	TRBD2	NA	TRBJ2-2	CASSAFSGSETGELFF	TGTGCCAGCAGCGCATTTAGCGGGTCAGAAACCGGGGAGCTGTTTTTT
TRBV19	TRBD1	NA	TRBJ1-1	CASSPTGQGETEAFF	TGTGCCAGTAGTCCGACTGGACAGGGTGAAACTGAAGCTTTCTTT
TRBV11-3	NA	NA	TRBJ2-3	CASSLMARSSTDTQYF	TGTGCCAGCAGCTTAATGGCCAGATCTAGCACAGATACGCAGTATTTT
TRBV5-5	NA	NA	TRBJ2-7	CASSLRTGQRRSYEQYF	TGTGCCAGCAGCTTGAGGACCGGACAGCGCCGCTCCTACGAGCAGTACTTC
TRBV6-5	NA	NA	TRBJ2-3	CASSPRLGTDTQYF	TGTGCCAGCAGCCCCCGACTAGGCACAGATACGCAGTATTTT
TRBV27	TRBD1	NA	TRBJ2-5	CASSIRDRGSSTETQYF	TGTGCCAGCAGCATCCGGGACAGGGGGTCCTCTACGGAGACCCAGTACTTC
TRBV5-8	NA	NA	TRBJ1-2	CASSPRFGANYGYTF	TGTGCCAGCAGCCCCAGGTTTGGAGCTAACTATGGCTACACCTTC
TRBV7-3	NA	NA	TRBJ2-1	CASSSGTYGPWGYNEQFF	TGTGCCAGCAGCTCAGGAACCTACGGGCCTTGGGGATACAATGAGCAGTTCTTC
TRBV28	TRBD1	NA	TRBJ1-1	CASSLGTGAEAFF	TGTGCCAGCAGTCTGGGGACAGGGGCCGAAGCTTTCTTT
TRBV11-2	NA	NA	TRBJ2-7	CASSPSYEQYF	TGTGCCAGCAGCCCATCCTACGAGCAGTACTTC
TRBV7-6	NA	NA	TRBJ2-5	CASSLQGTGQETQYF	TGTGCCAGCAGCCTTCAGGGAACAGGCCAAGAGACCCAGTACTTC
TRBV7-9	TRBD2	NA	TRBJ2-3	CASLAGGSTDTQYF	TGTGCCAGCTTAGCGGGCGGTAGCACAGATACGCAGTATTTT
TRBV11-1	TRBD2	NA	TRBJ2-5	CASSLAGTSLETQYF	TGTGCCAGCAGCTTAGCCGGGACTAGCCTAGAGACCCAGTACTTC
TRBV5-1	TRBD1	NA	TRBJ2-2	CASSITGVGGELFF	TGCGCCAGCTCGATAACAGGGGTTGGCGGGGAGCTGTTTTTT
TRBV30	NA	NA	TRBJ1-6	CAWDSDEYNSPLHF	TGTGCCTGGGATAGCGACGAATATAATTCACCCCTCCACTTT